This T cell receptor beta chain stems from a study of blood T cell repertoires in COVID-19. Study background: Acute and convalescent COVID-19 specimens originated in the United States, Italy and Spain. In each case, the material was cDNA or gDNA derived from T cells, B-cell-depleted T cells, or PBMCs.

As handled by the study authors: Researchers report that nucleated cell counts were estimated from reference gene primer amplification. Sequencing used immunoSEQ multiplex PCR; TCRdb keeps in-frame clones, though not all of them. The V and J calls and clone size are taken from that table; D and trimming were inferred from the DNA. The sample lists around 330,000 clones; approximately 88% were seen once. CDR1 is LGHNA and CDR2 is YSLEER in the germline V gene. The CDR3 consists of 15 residues. The J segment lost 0 bases and the V segment lost 4 bases, leaving 6 bases of the junction unmatched. Seattle patient enrollment occurred during active infection, with longitudinal follow-up thereafter.

Sequencing was done on a sample of peripheral blood. The chain couples TRBV4-3 to TRBJ2-7; 7 bases are a match to TRBD1. The clonotype was recovered from a woman aged 25 to 39 with COVID-19, enrolled during active disease. The chain's CDR3 is CASSLNRGFSYEQYF. The DNA of the CDR3 is TGCGCCAGCAGCCTAAACAGGGGCTTCTCCTACGAGCAGTACTTC.